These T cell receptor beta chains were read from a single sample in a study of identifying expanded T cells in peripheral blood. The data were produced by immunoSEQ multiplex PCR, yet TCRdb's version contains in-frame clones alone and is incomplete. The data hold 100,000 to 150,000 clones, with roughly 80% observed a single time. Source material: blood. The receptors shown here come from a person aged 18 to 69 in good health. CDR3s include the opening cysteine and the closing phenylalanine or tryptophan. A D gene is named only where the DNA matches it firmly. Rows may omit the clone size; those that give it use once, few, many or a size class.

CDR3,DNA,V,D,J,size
CASSYSMVGGGETQYF,TGTGCCAGCAGTTACTCGATGGTAGGGGGCGGGGAGACCCAGTACTTC,TRBV6-5,TRBD1,TRBJ2-5,once
CATSRVASLHTDTQYF,TGTGCCACCAGCAGAGTAGCCTCCCTCCACACAGATACGCAGTATTTT,TRBV15,.,TRBJ2-3,.
CASSLEGGLSGGYYEQYF,TGTGCCAGCAGCTTAGAGGGCGGTCTTTCGGGGGGTTACTACGAGCAGTACTTC,TRBV7-9,TRBD2,TRBJ2-7,.
CASSSLSTGELFF,TGCGCCAGCAGTTCACTTTCCACCGGGGAGCTGTTTTTT,TRBV5-1,.,TRBJ2-2,.
CASSSAWGEGGYTF,TGTGCCAGCAGCTCCGCCTGGGGTGAGGGTGGCTACACCTTC,TRBV5-8,.,TRBJ1-2,few
CASSFGTGPSTQYF,TGTGCCAGCAGTTTCGGGACAGGGCCCAGTACGCAGTATTTT,TRBV27,TRBD1,TRBJ2-3,.
CASRTGTVNTEAFF,TGTGCCAGTAGAACCGGGACGGTGAACACTGAAGCTTTCTTT,TRBV19,.,TRBJ1-1,.
CASSPRGHREAFF,TGTGCCAGCAGCCCCCGCGGACACCGAGAAGCTTTCTTT,TRBV6-5,.,TRBJ1-1,few
CASSLASTGEKLFF,TGCGCCAGCAGCTTGGCGTCCACTGGGGAAAAACTGTTTTTT,TRBV5-1,.,TRBJ1-4,.
CASSDYGVSNQPQHF,TGCGCCAGCAGTGACTACGGTGTTAGCAATCAGCCCCAGCATTTT,TRBV10-2,.,TRBJ1-5,.
CASSLDTGTVLSSPLHF,TGTGCCAGCAGCCTGGACACCGGGACAGTGTTGAGTTCACCCCTCCACTTT,TRBV14,TRBD1,TRBJ1-6,.
CASSSTYNEQFF,TGTGCCAGCAGTTCCACCTACAATGAGCAGTTCTTC,TRBV27,.,TRBJ2-1,once
CASSYTGGSYGYTF,TGTGCCAGCAGTTATACGGGGGGAAGCTATGGCTACACCTTC,TRBV6-5,.,TRBJ1-2,few
CASSGYGDTQYF,TGTGCCAGCAGTGGGTATGGGGATACGCAGTATTTT,TRBV6-5,.,TRBJ2-3,.
CASSRDQAAAANEKLFF,TGTGCCAGCTCACGCGACCAAGCAGCGGCGGCTAATGAAAAACTGTTTTTT,TRBV18,.,TRBJ1-4,.
CASSISSANTEAFF,TGTGCCAGTAGTATTAGCTCCGCGAACACTGAAGCTTTCTTT,TRBV19,.,TRBJ1-1,once
CASNVDRASGNTIYF,TGTGCCAGCAACGTAGACAGGGCCTCTGGAAACACCATATATTTT,TRBV6-1,TRBD1,TRBJ1-3,.
CASSLDMYRSGYTF,TGCGCCAGCAGCTTGGATATGTATAGGAGTGGCTACACCTTC,TRBV5-1,.,TRBJ1-2,.
CASSDAAPGQGYDSGNTIYF,TGTGCCAGCAGCGATGCGGCACCGGGACAGGGCTACGACTCTGGAAACACCATATATTTT,TRBV9,TRBD1,TRBJ1-3,.
CSVEDGRDGYGYTF,TGCAGCGTTGAAGACGGCAGGGATGGGTATGGCTACACCTTC,TRBV29-1,.,TRBJ1-2,few
CASSQTRTESQETQYF,TGCGCCAGCAGCCAGACTCGGACAGAATCTCAAGAGACCCAGTACTTC,TRBV4-3,.,TRBJ2-5,.
CASSDPGLAGEYNEQFF,TGCGCCAGCAGTGACCCCGGGTTAGCGGGGGAGTACAATGAGCAGTTCTTC,TRBV10-2,TRBD2,TRBJ2-1,.
CASSQADAGRSYEQYF,TGCGCCAGCAGCCAAGCTGACGCAGGGCGATCCTACGAGCAGTACTTC,TRBV4-1,.,TRBJ2-7,.
CASSFSYEQYF,TGTGCCAGCAGCTTCTCCTACGAGCAGTACTTC,TRBV11-3,.,TRBJ2-7,.
CAWSVPRLLSPLHF,TGTGCCTGGAGTGTCCCCAGACTCCTATCACCCCTCCACTTT,TRBV30,.,TRBJ1-6,.
CASTPGQGNYGYTF,TGTGCCAGCACCCCGGGACAGGGCAACTATGGCTACACCTTC,TRBV6-1,TRBD1,TRBJ1-2,.
CASREDGFGGAEGYTF,TGTGCCAGCAGGGAAGACGGTTTTGGGGGCGCAGAGGGCTACACCTTC,TRBV27,.,TRBJ1-2,.
CASSQWKVINSYNEQFF,TGTGCCAGCAGCCAGTGGAAGGTGATTAACTCCTACAATGAGCAGTTCTTC,TRBV7-9,.,TRBJ2-1,.
CASSRTVNTEAFF,TGTGCCAGTAGTAGGACAGTCAACACTGAAGCTTTCTTT,TRBV19,.,TRBJ1-1,.
CASSFTGTASSYEQYF,TGTGCCAGCAGCTTCACGGGGACAGCGAGCTCCTACGAGCAGTACTTC,TRBV5-6,TRBD1,TRBJ2-7,.
CASHRTGELFF,TGTGCCAGCCACCGCACCGGGGAGCTGTTTTTT,TRBV11-3,.,TRBJ2-2,once
CASSLRQGATPLHF,TGTGCCAGCAGCTTACGACAGGGGGCTACACCCCTCCACTTT,TRBV11-3,TRBD1,TRBJ1-6,once
CASSYGRNTEAFF,TGTGCCAGCAGTTACGGGCGGAACACTGAAGCTTTCTTT,TRBV6-5,.,TRBJ1-1,.
CASSLSYEKLFF,TGTGCCAGCAGCTTATCATATGAAAAACTGTTTTTT,TRBV7-9,.,TRBJ1-4,.
CASSLQGSIYEQYF,TGCGCCAGCAGTTTACAGGGCTCGATCTACGAGCAGTACTTC,TRBV5-1,.,TRBJ2-7,once
CASSLEILGGTYEQYF,TGTGCCAGCAGCTTAGAAATCCTGGGCGGAACCTACGAGCAGTACTTC,TRBV7-9,.,TRBJ2-7,.
CASTHESVGGSPLHF,TGTGCCAGCACCCACGAGTCGGTGGGTGGATCACCCCTCCACTTT,TRBV2,.,TRBJ1-6,.
CASSFGTGRYEQYF,TGTGCCAGCAGCTTCGGGACAGGGAGGTACGAGCAGTACTTC,TRBV5-8,TRBD1,TRBJ2-7,.
CAWKVTVNTEAFF,TGTGCCTGGAAGGTCACAGTAAACACTGAAGCTTTCTTT,TRBV30,.,TRBJ1-1,few
CATRQYTDTQYF,TGTGCCACCCGACAGTACACAGATACGCAGTATTTT,TRBV7-2,.,TRBJ2-3,.
CASSFHALNTEAFF,TGTGCCAGCAGTTTCCACGCCCTGAACACTGAAGCTTTCTTT,TRBV27,.,TRBJ1-1,once
CSVTGGAEGYTF,TGCAGCGTCACAGGGGGCGCAGAGGGCTACACCTTC,TRBV29-1,TRBD1,TRBJ1-2,.
CASSLVGFTEAFF,TGTGCCAGCAGCTTAGTAGGGTTCACTGAAGCTTTCTTT,TRBV11-3,.,TRBJ1-1,.
CASSPLMNTEAFF,TGTGCCAGCAGCCCACTTATGAACACTGAAGCTTTCTTT,TRBV14,.,TRBJ1-1,.
CASSYVGTTEAFF,TGTGCCAGCAGTTACGTGGGGACCACTGAAGCTTTCTTT,TRBV6-6,.,TRBJ1-1,.
CASSLRTGRRQYF,TGTGCCAGCAGCTTAAGAACAGGGAGAAGGCAGTACTTC,TRBV7-8,.,TRBJ2-7,few
CASSPGQTNTGELFF,TGCGCCAGCAGTCCCGGACAGACCAACACCGGGGAGCTGTTTTTT,TRBV4-1,.,TRBJ2-2,.
CASSLPDRIYEQYF,TGTGCCAGCAGTTTGCCGGACAGGATATACGAGCAGTACTTC,TRBV28,TRBD1,TRBJ2-7,.
CASSLGWGVYGYTF,TGTGCCAGCAGCTTAGGCTGGGGGGTCTATGGCTACACCTTC,TRBV11-2,.,TRBJ1-2,.
CASGLVSYEQYF,TGTGCTAGTGGTTTGGTGTCCTACGAGCAGTACTTC,TRBV12-5,.,TRBJ2-7,.
CASSALGGTVRRPQHF,TGTGCCAGCTCGGCTCTCGGGGGGACGGTGCGTCGGCCCCAGCATTTT,TRBV18,.,TRBJ1-5,.
CASSQEGRTGGFRETQYF,TGCGCCAGCAGCCAAGAAGGGAGGACAGGGGGGTTCAGAGAGACCCAGTACTTC,TRBV4-3,TRBD1,TRBJ2-5,once
CASSYSLNQETQYF,TGTGCCAGCAGTTACTCCCTAAACCAAGAGACCCAGTACTTC,TRBV6-6,.,TRBJ2-5,.
CASNVQGSSYNEQFF,TGTGCCAGCAACGTACAGGGGAGCTCCTACAATGAGCAGTTCTTC,TRBV27,TRBD1,TRBJ2-1,once
CASSQLLIPKGGQPQHF,TGTGCCAGCAGCCAACTACTAATACCGAAAGGGGGTCAGCCCCAGCATTTT,TRBV16,.,TRBJ1-5,.